The entry below describes one T cell receptor (beta chain). Its cognate antigen is unknown. V lost 1 base to trimming and J lost 2 bases; unmatched junction nucleotides: 4. The germline V gene encodes CDR1 LNHDA and CDR2 SQIVND (reference sequence). The CDR3 has 15 residues. TCRdb's copy holds only in-frame clones and misses some; the assay was immunoSEQ multiplex PCR. The data hold some 500,000 clones, with about 96% observed a single time. In the CD4+ fraction, cells were divided into CD45RA+ naive and CD45RA-negative memory subsets. This entry is derived from a study of shared clonotypes between healthy human individuals. Study results and limitations: Although depth was large, rarefaction showed that sequencing of the sorted subsets was incomplete. Relative to their counterparts shared across all four donors, non-shared clonotypes exhibited diminished generation probabilities.

The J gene is TRBJ1-2, the V gene TRBV19, with 7 nucleotides matching TRBD1. The sequenced sample was naive CD4+ T cells sorted from blood. Described subset: CD45RA+ positively selected. This receptor was taken from a woman aged 25 to 39 in good health. The CDR3 here is CASSIGPGQNYGYTF. The CDR3 region has the DNA TGTGCCAGTAGTATAGGACCGGGACAGAACTATGGCTACACCTTC.